Each of the 20 T cell receptor beta chains below was sequenced from the same sample in a study of T cells in women clearing cervical HPV infection. TCRdb's table, derived via immunoSEQ multiplex PCR, lists solely in-frame clones and lacks some. The table lists 14,000 or so clones. The specimen was blood buffy coat. These receptor sequences come from a woman between 18 and 70 years old with a cervical HPV16 infection that either progressed to CIN3+ or cleared (not recorded which).

This CDR3 is CASSLEILGYGYTF. The DNA read from the CDR3 is TGTGCCAGCAGCTTAGAGATATTAGGGTATGGC. This sequence joins TRBV11-2 and TRBJ1-2, with no clear D. The read finishes 3 residues shy of the CDR3 end, and the germline J gene is used to complete it. This CDR3 is built from 14 residues. Trimming pared 0 bases from V and 5 bases from J, leaving 10 bases between. Per the germline V gene, CDR1 is SGHAT and CDR2 is FQNNGV.

A remark on this clone: Read coverage stops 3 residues before the CDR3 terminus; the germline J gene supplies the remainder. The genes are TRBV6-2 or TRBV6-3 and TRBJ2-5; 10 positions agree with TRBD2. The germline gives CDR1 MNHEY, CDR2 SVGEGT. The length of the CDR3 is 14 residues. The covered CDR3 bases are TGTGCCAGCAGTTACCTAGCGGGGGCAAATACC. Translated, it gives CASSYLAGANT. The entire CDR3 protein reads CASSYLAGANTQYF.

Concerning this clone: The sequence runs out 3 residues before the end of the CDR3; the remainder is reconstructed from the germline J gene. This chain uses TRBV27 with TRBJ1-6, with 8 positions matching TRBD1. The CDR3 is 15 residues long. CDR1 is MNHEY, CDR2 SMNVEV, per germline (reference sequence). The trim removed 7 bases at V and 10 bases at J, leaving 12 bases unmatched. The sequenced CDR3 bases are TGTGCCAGCACCGCGAGCACAGGGGGTGCCTCACCC. It specifies CASTASTGGASP. The full CDR3 reads CASTASTGGASPLHF.

With regard to this clone: The read is 3 residues too short to cover the CDR3 end, so that end is filled in from the germline J gene. The chain combines TRBV5-1 with TRBJ2-1, with 9 bases identical to TRBD1. Germline V gives CDR1 SGHRS, CDR2 YFSETQ. The CDR3 totals 15 residues. The V and J ends lost 5 bases and 7 bases, in that order; junction bases with no gene match: 10. CDR3 DNA (partial): TGCGCCAGCAGGGGGACAGGGTCTGGAGTGAATGAG. Translating it yields CASRGTGSGVNE. The full-length CDR3 reads as CASRGTGSGVNEQFF. The whole variable domain, remainder taken from reference TRBV5-1 and TRBJ2-1, is KAGVTQTPRYLIKTRGQQVTLSCSPISGHRSVSWYQQTPGQGLQFLFEYFSETQRNKGNFPGRFSGRQFSNSRSEMNVSTLELGDSALYLCASRGTGSGVNEQFFGPGTRLTVL.

About this clone: The CDR3 extends 3 residues past the end of the read, so its final part is completed from the germline J gene. The chain recombines TRBV29-1 with TRBJ2-7; unclear D gene. This CDR3 is 12 amino acids long. The V end lost 0 bases, the J end lost 3 bases, and 6 bases lay between the germline ends. Looked up from germline, CDR1 is SQVTM and CDR2 is ANQGSEA. Incomplete CDR3 DNA: TGCAGCGTTGAAGAAGGTGACTACGAG. Residues: CSVEEGDYE. In full, the CDR3 reads CSVEEGDYEQYF.

The sequenced part of the CDR3 DNA is TGTGCCAGCAGCCGAACCGCGGAA. This encodes CASSRTAE. The CDR3 in its entirety is CASSRTAEAFF. This rearrangement joins TRBV14 to TRBJ1-1, with D uncertain. Sequencing ends 3 residues short of the CDR3 end; the germline J gene provides the rest. The CDR3 sequence is 11 residues long. Per germline, CDR1 SGHDN and CDR2 FVKESK.

With respect to this clone: The CDR3 goes on 3 residues after the read ends, and that part is filled in from the germline J gene. The chain combines TRBV20-1 with TRBJ2-3; TRBD2 aligns across 7 bases. The germline V gene encodes CDR1 DFQATT and CDR2 SNEGSKA (reference sequence). There are 13 residues in the CDR3. The ends lost 6 bases at V and 5 bases at J; junction bases unmatched: 8. The CDR3 bases that were read are TGCAGTGCCTTCTCGGGGGGACGAGATACG. Translation gives CSAFSGGRDT. The full CDR3 reads CSAFSGGRDTQYF.

For this clone: From the germline J gene comes the end of the CDR3, since the read stops 3 residues before it. Other DNA variants within this sample encode the same CDR3. The chain is built from TRBV19 and TRBJ1-3; 7 nucleotides match TRBD1. Germline V CDR1 and CDR2: LNHDA, SQIVND (reference sequence). V shed 6 bases, J shed 3 bases, and the junction held 5 bases outside the gene matches. The CDR3 covers 14 residues. The sequenced part of the CDR3 DNA is TGTGCCAGTAGAGCTGGGGACAGTGGAAACACC. Translated: CASRAGDSGNT. The whole CDR3 reads CASRAGDSGNTIYF.

Measured by frequency, this clone is medium-sized. The read terminates 3 residues ahead of where the CDR3 ends, so the germline J gene completes it. This rearrangement joins TRBV10-3 to TRBJ1-2, with a possible D match to TRBD1 (6 bases). Germline-derived CDR1 and CDR2 are ENHRY and SYGVKD. Trimming removed 6 bases from V and 3 bases from J, with 11 bases in between. This CDR3 contains 13 residues. CDR3 residues: CAIRATGDYGYTF. The sequenced part of the CDR3 DNA is TGTGCCATCAGAGCGACAGGCGACTATGGC.

A word on this clone: The read stops 3 residues short of the end of the CDR3; the missing end is completed from the germline J gene. This sequence joins TRBV20-1 and TRBJ2-7; 7 positions agree with TRBD2. The CDR3 has 16 residues. Germline V gives CDR1 DFQATT, CDR2 SNEGSKA (reference sequence). The V segment lost 0 bases and the J segment 0 bases; nucleotides outside the gene matches: 8. CDR3 DNA (partial): TGCAGTGCTAGAGATTCGGCGCGGGGGAGCTCCTACGAG. Amino acid sequence: CSARDSARGSSYE. The whole CDR3 reads CSARDSARGSSYEQYF.

Turning to this clone: The sequence runs out 3 residues before the end of the CDR3; the remainder is reconstructed from the germline J gene. This chain joins TRBV30 and TRBJ2-3; a weak D match, TRBD1 (6 bases). In germline, CDR1 is GTSNPN, CDR2 SVGIG (reference sequence). The CDR3 is made up of 15 amino acids. The sequenced CDR3 bases are TGTGCCTGGAGTGCCGGACAGTGGGGCAATCAGCCG. Its translation is CAWSAGQWGNQP. The full CDR3 sequence reads CAWSAGQWGNQPQYF.

About this clone: The read terminates 3 residues ahead of where the CDR3 ends, so the germline J gene completes it. The rearrangement links TRBV5-4 to TRBJ1-2, with TRBD1 identical over 7 bases. Germline CDR1 SGHNT, CDR2 YYREEE (reference sequence). V lost 3 bases to trimming and J lost 0 bases; unmatched junction nucleotides: 2. The CDR3 has 14 amino acids. The CDR3 loop is CASSWGTANYGYTF. Incomplete CDR3 DNA: TGTGCCAGCAGCTGGGGGACAGCTAACTATGGC.

Details on this clone: The read halts 3 residues ahead of the CDR3 end, with the missing end drawn from the germline J gene. The V call is TRBV5-4, the J call TRBJ2-7, with TRBD1 matching 8 bases. This CDR3 has 14 amino acids. The germline V gene encodes CDR1 SGHNT and CDR2 YYREEE (reference sequence). V lost 4 bases, J lost 3 bases, and 6 bases stayed unmatched. CDR3 in amino acids: CASSLGQGGYEQYF. The sequenced part of the CDR3 DNA is TGTGCCAGCAGCCTAGGACAGGGCGGCTACGAG.

In the case of this clone: The DNA ends 3 residues before the CDR3 does, and the rest of the CDR3 is filled in from the germline J gene. The chain couples TRBV4-1 to TRBJ2-3; D might be TRBD1 or TRBD2, each matching 5 bases. The V and J ends lost 0 bases and 0 bases respectively, with 16 bases between them. This CDR3 spans 18 amino acids. Germline V CDR1 and CDR2: MGHRA, YSYEKL. CDR3 DNA, as far as it was read: TGCGCCAGCAGCCAAGAGCTCCCCGAGGGGTTGAGCACAGATACG. This gives the protein CASSQELPEGLSTDT. The CDR3, in full, reads CASSQELPEGLSTDTQYF.

A note on this clone: Read coverage stops 3 residues before the CDR3 terminus; the germline J gene supplies the remainder. This chain links TRBV7-6 with TRBJ2-2, with D tentatively TRBD1 (5 bases). The length of the CDR3 is 16 residues. Germline CDR1 is SGHVS and CDR2 is FNYEAQ. The sequenced part of the CDR3 DNA is TGTGCCAGCAGCTTAGAAGGGGCCTCAACTAATGAAAAG. Translating gives CASSLEGASTNEK. The whole CDR3 sequence reads CASSLEGASTNEKLFF.

In regard to this clone: The sequence runs out 3 residues before the end of the CDR3; the remainder is reconstructed from the germline J gene. The chain couples TRBV11-2 to TRBJ2-7; D ambiguous. Looked up from germline, CDR1 is SGHAT and CDR2 is FQNNGV. CDR3 length equals 14 residues. Trimming shortened V by 5 bases and J by 0 bases, and 11 bases separated the two germline ends. The chain's CDR3 is CASSLGYLSYEQYF. The sequenced CDR3 bases are TGTGCCAGCAGCCTCGGTTACCTCTCCTACGAG. The full variable domain, its missing parts supplied by reference TRBV11-2 and TRBJ2-7, is EAGVAQSPRYKIIEKRQSVAFWCNPISGHATLYWYQQILGQGPKLLIQFQNNGVVDDSQLPKDRFSAERLKGVDSTLKIQPAKLEDSAVYLCASSLGYLSYEQYFGPGTRLTVT.

Concerning this clone itself: The read ends 3 residues early relative to the CDR3; the germline J gene fills the gap. The rearrangement joins TRBV7-4 to TRBJ1-2; 10 bases fit TRBD1. V shed 5 bases, J shed 5 bases, and the junction held 8 bases outside the gene matches. Germline CDR1 and CDR2: SGHVT and SQSDAQ. The CDR3 is 15 residues long. Here the CDR3 reads CASSTARTGGYGYTF. The part of the CDR3 DNA that was read is TGTGCCAGCAGCACCGCCCGGACAGGGGGGTATGGC.

Turning to this clone: The read stops 3 residues short of the end of the CDR3; the missing end is completed from the germline J gene. The V gene is TRBV5-6, the J gene TRBJ2-4, with D unclear. Germline V gene data show CDR1 as SGHDT and CDR2 as YYEEEE. The CDR3 extends over 13 amino acids. CDR3 DNA (partial): TGTGCCAGCAGCTTGGGAGATAACTATGGT. Its protein is CASSLGDNYG. The whole CDR3 region reads CASSLGDNYGQYF. Using reference TRBV5-6 and TRBJ2-4 for the parts outside the CDR3, the full variable domain is DAGVTQSPTHLIKTRGQQVTLRCSPKSGHDTVSWYQQALGQGPQFIFQYYEEEERQRGNFPDRFSGHQFPNYSSELNVNALLLGDSALYLCASSLGDNYGQYFGAGTRLSVL.

Notes on this clone: The read comes to an end 3 residues before the CDR3 does, leaving the germline J gene to fill in the end. The rearrangement uses TRBV19 and TRBJ1-1; 7 bases line up with TRBD1. This CDR3 spans 13 amino acids. With 9 bases clipped from V and 1 base from J, the junction kept 5 bases outside the gene matches. The germline V gene encodes CDR1 LNHDA and CDR2 SQIVND (reference sequence). The CDR3 here is CASRDSPNTEAFF. The CDR3 DNA, read in part, is TGTGCCAGCAGGGACAGCCCGAACACTGAA.

This chain's CDR3 is CASSEDGTRDIQYF. The CDR3 bases that were read are TGTGCCAGCAGTGAAGACGGGACTAGGGACATT. V is TRBV2 and J is TRBJ2-4; 8 bases fit TRBD2. The read terminates 3 residues ahead of where the CDR3 ends, so the germline J gene completes it. The CDR3 contains 14 residues. The germline gives CDR1 SNHLY, CDR2 FYNNEI. J lost 8 bases, V lost 1 base, and 4 bases had no gene match.